One and the same sample provided the 6 T cell receptor beta chains below, sequenced in a study of blood T cell repertoires in COVID-19. The data were produced by immunoSEQ multiplex PCR, yet TCRdb's version contains in-frame clones alone and is incomplete. This repertoire shows around 43,000 clones, about 88% found once; its top ten account for approximately 19%. Sequences were obtained from peripheral blood. The receptors were gathered from a man over 45 in a cohort sampled during active COVID-19.

The V gene is TRBV9, the J gene TRBJ1-3; D remains unclear. Trimming stripped 1 base from V and 1 base from J, with 6 bases between. The V gene's germline CDR1 is SGDLS and CDR2 YYNGEE. This CDR3 is built from 14 residues. CDR3 nucleotide sequence: TGTGCCAGCAGCGTACGCCAGTCTGGAAACACCATATATTTT. It encodes CASSVRQSGNTIYF.

The rearrangement joins TRBV9 to TRBJ2-7; D not certain. The germline V gene encodes CDR1 SGDLS and CDR2 YYNGEE. The V and J ends lost 4 bases and 2 bases respectively, with 10 bases between them. The CDR3 has 13 amino acids. CDR3 sequence: CASSSGSAYEQYF. CDR3 bases: TGTGCCAGCAGCTCCGGGTCGGCCTACGAGCAGTACTTC.

This clone was picked up a small number of times. The V and J genes are TRBV11-3 and TRBJ2-5; D is perhaps TRBD2 (5 bases). The CDR3 runs 13 residues. Trimming removed 7 bases at V and 2 bases at J, with 11 bases between. Germline lookup yields CDR1 SGHNT and CDR2 YENEEA. In nucleotides, the CDR3 is TGTGCCAGCACCTCCGGGGTTCAAGAGACCCAGTACTTC. As protein: CASTSGVQETQYF. Based on the CDR3 plus reference TRBV11-3 and TRBJ2-5, the full variable domain is EAGVVQSPRYKIIEKKQPVAFWCNPISGHNTLYWYLQNLGQGPELLIRYENEEAVDDSQLPKDRFSAERLKGVDSTLKIQPAELGDSAVYLCASTSGVQETQYFGPGTRLLVL.

V gene TRBV6-5 combines with J gene TRBJ2-7; possible D gene TRBD1, 6 bases. V lost 5 bases, J lost 2 bases, and 16 bases lay in between. The CDR3 runs to 15 residues. CDR1 is MNHEY and CDR2 is SVGAGI in the germline V gene. The CDR3 bases are TGTGCCAGCAGTCCTCAGGGGCCCCGGACCTACGAGCAGTACGTC. Translation gives CASSPQGPRTYEQYV.

The genes are TRBV12-3 or TRBV12-4 and TRBJ1-2, with 7 positions matching TRBD1. J gave up 8 bases and V 7 bases, and 10 bases lay outside the gene matches. This CDR3 has 13 residues. CDR3 bases: TGTGCCAGCACCGTGAGGGGGCTGGGGGGCTACACCTTC. Its protein product is CASTVRGLGGYTF.

V is TRBV7-2 and J is TRBJ2-1; maybe TRBD2 (5 bases). CDR1 SGHTA and CDR2 FQGNSA come from the germline V gene. V shed 6 bases and J shed 0 bases, with 12 bases lying between them. The CDR3 sequence is 15 residues long. The CDR3 spells CASRERSSSYNEQFF. The CDR3 DNA follows: TGTGCCAGCAGGGAGCGGTCCAGCTCCTACAATGAGCAGTTCTTC.